Following are 22 T cell receptor beta chains from one sample sequenced in a study of STAT5B mutations in CD4+ large granular lymphocyte leukemia. Method: immunoSEQ multiplex PCR; TCRdb's copy keeps in-frame clones and lacks some. The table has about 50,000 clones, around 82% seen once; the top ten hold 0.3% to 0.45%. The sample comprised CD4+ T cells from blood buffy coats. The receptors were sampled from a human donor in good health.

This chain links TRBV15 with TRBJ2-1; 16 nucleotides match TRBD2. Per germline, CDR1 LNHNV and CDR2 YYDKDF (reference sequence). This CDR3 spans 19 amino acids. Unmatched junction bases numbered 15, after V lost 6 bases and J lost 7 bases. CDR3 DNA sequence: TGTGCCACCAGACGAGCCGGGACTAGCGGGAGGGCCGCGGCGAATGAGCAGTTCTTC. This sequence encodes CATRRAGTSGRAAANEQFF.

The rearrangement uses TRBV29-1 and TRBJ2-5; the D gene is possibly TRBD2 (5 bases). The J call may be incorrect, as the DNA end agrees better with TRBJ2-7. This CDR3 region has 12 residues. Germline CDR1 and CDR2: SQVTM and ANQGSEA. DNA of the CDR3: TGCAGCGTTGTCGGGCCCAGCGGCGAGCAGTACTTC. It encodes CSVVGPSGEQYF.

This CDR3 reads CAWRPRTVVSYEQYF. The CDR3 bases are TGTGCCTGGAGACCCAGGACCGTTGTCTCCTACGAGCAGTACTTC. The J gene is TRBJ2-7, the V gene TRBV30; D is unresolved. Trimming took 3 bases from V and 0 from J, leaving 15 bases between them. Germline V gene data show CDR1 as GTSNPN and CDR2 as SVGIG (reference sequence). CDR3 length equals 15 residues.

The J gene is TRBJ1-2, the V gene TRBV7-2; D call uncertain. The germline CDR1 and CDR2 sequences are SGHTA and FQGNSA. Trimming took 1 base from V and 7 from J, leaving 19 bases between them. The CDR3 is 16 amino acids. Here the CDR3 reads CASSLEIGRGPAGYTF. CDR3 bases: TGTGCCAGCAGCTTAGAGATTGGTCGGGGTCCGGCTGGCTACACCTTC.

The chain links TRBV10-3 to TRBJ2-1; 8 bases fit TRBD2. This CDR3 contains 13 residues. V shed 8 bases and J 2 bases; nucleotides not matched to a gene: 2. The germline gives CDR1 ENHRY, CDR2 SYGVKD. This CDR3 is CAIGGGPYNEQFF. CDR3 nucleotides: TGTGCCATCGGCGGGGGGCCCTACAATGAGCAGTTCTTC.

The V call is TRBV5-6, the J call TRBJ1-6; 9 bases are a match to TRBD1. The germline V gene has CDR1 SGHDT and CDR2 YYEEEE. CDR3 size: 18 residues. The J segment lost 11 bases and the V segment lost 0 bases, leaving 15 bases of the junction unmatched. The CDR3 loop reads CASSLGFQAGQGLAPLHF. In nucleotides, the CDR3 is TGTGCCAGCAGCTTGGGGTTCCAGGCGGGACAGGGTCTAGCACCCCTCCACTTT.

The chain is built from TRBV9 and TRBJ1-2; 8 bases align to TRBD1. Per germline, CDR1 SGDLS and CDR2 YYNGEE. The V segment lost 8 bases and the J segment 4 bases; nucleotides outside the gene matches: 10. CDR3 length equals 14 residues. CDR3 region: CASNRQGAGYGYTF. CDR3 bases: TGTGCCAGTAATCGGCAGGGGGCCGGCTATGGCTACACCTTC.

This clone appeared a single time. V is TRBV6-5 and J is TRBJ2-7; D is possibly TRBD1 or TRBD2 (5 bases each). This CDR3 region has 15 residues. CDR1 MNHEY and CDR2 SVGAGI come from the germline V gene. Trimming removed 2 bases from V and 6 bases from J, with 17 bases in between. CDR3 amino acids: CASSYGGHGIPEQYF. CDR3 DNA: TGTGCCAGCAGTTACGGAGGACACGGGATCCCCGAGCAGTACTTC.

The chain recombines TRBV29-1 with TRBJ1-3; TRBD1 is a possible D gene (5 bases). V was cut by 4 bases and J by 7 bases, with 11 bases left in between. The CDR3 totals 12 residues. CDR1 and CDR2 (germline): SQVTM, ANQGSEA. Written as DNA, the CDR3 is TGCAGCGTTGGGGGGAGAAGCAACACCATATATTTT. Its translation is CSVGGRSNTIYF.

This rearrangement joins TRBV13 to TRBJ2-3; D not certain. The V end lost 5 bases, the J end lost 1 base, and 7 bases lay between the germline ends. Germline V CDR1 and CDR2: PRHDT, FYEKMQ (reference sequence). This CDR3 region has 13 residues. CDR3 region: CASSPLGTDTQYF. Here the CDR3 DNA reads TGTGCCAGCAGCCCCCTGGGCACAGATACGCAGTATTTT.

This rearrangement joins TRBV7-7 to TRBJ1-5; maybe TRBD1 (5 bases). The CDR3 is 15 residues long. Per the germline V gene, CDR1 is SSHAT and CDR2 is FNYEAQ (reference sequence). Trimming took off 1 base at V and 2 bases at J, with 9 bases between the two ends. The CDR3 reads CASSLDPGGNQPQHF. The CDR3 region has the DNA TGTGCCAGCAGCTTAGATCCGGGGGGCAATCAGCCCCAGCATTTT.

This clone was picked up a small number of times. This chain uses TRBV7-6 with TRBJ2-7, with 7 nucleotides matching TRBD1. The CDR3 runs 15 residues. Per the germline V gene, CDR1 is SGHVS and CDR2 is FNYEAQ. The V gene end was trimmed by 5 bases and the J gene end by 4 bases; junction bases not matched to a gene: 11. DNA for the CDR3: TGTGCCAGCAGCCGTCAACCGGGACAGCTATACGAGCAGTACTTC. Translated: CASSRQPGQLYEQYF.

The chain has TRBV2 and TRBJ2-2; maybe TRBD1 (7 bases). The CDR3 contains 16 residues. The V and J ends lost 4 bases and 7 bases respectively, with 19 bases between them. Germline CDR1 SNHLY, CDR2 FYNNEI. The CDR3 spells CASSGIDREAGGELFF. In DNA form, the CDR3 reads TGTGCCAGCAGTGGTATCGACAGGGAGGCTGGCGGGGAGCTGTTTTTT.

This rearrangement joins TRBV5-6 to TRBJ2-7, with D perhaps TRBD1 or TRBD2 (5 bases each). CDR1 and CDR2 from the germline V gene are SGHDT and YYEEEE. Trimming stripped 1 base from V and 5 bases from J, with 10 bases between. The CDR3 extends over 13 amino acids. The CDR3 bases are TGTGCCAGCAGCTTGAAAGGGACCCACGAGCAGTACTTC. Encoded protein: CASSLKGTHEQYF. Full variable domain (rest looked up from reference TRBV5-6 and TRBJ2-7): DAGVTQSPTHLIKTRGQQVTLRCSPKSGHDTVSWYQQALGQGPQFIFQYYEEEERQRGNFPDRFSGHQFPNYSSELNVNALLLGDSALYLCASSLKGTHEQYFGPGTRLTVT.

The rearrangement joins TRBV4-2 to TRBJ2-1; possible D gene TRBD2, 6 bases. The CDR3 covers 15 residues. CDR1 LGHNA and CDR2 YNFKEQ come from the germline V gene. The V end lost 1 base, the J end lost 6 bases, and 13 bases lay between the germline ends. This chain's CDR3 is CASSQGGGGINEQFF. As DNA, the CDR3 is TGTGCCAGCAGCCAAGGTGGGGGAGGAATCAATGAGCAGTTCTTC.

CDR3 bases: TGTGCCAGCAGTTACGACGAGTCCTACGAGCAGTACTTC. Amino acid sequence: CASSYDESYEQYF. V usage is TRBV6-5 and J usage is TRBJ2-7; D unresolved. Germline V gene data show CDR1 as MNHEY and CDR2 as SVGAGI. CDR3 length: 13 residues. The germline V and J ends were trimmed by 2 bases and 1 base, with 6 bases remaining between them.

The chain joins TRBV6-1 to TRBJ1-5; TRBD1 is a possible D gene (5 bases). V shed 0 bases and J shed 3 bases, with 6 bases lying between them. The V gene's germline CDR1 is MNHNS and CDR2 SASEGT. The CDR3 runs to 14 residues. The CDR3 nucleotides read TGTGCCAGCAGTGAAGCACAGGTCAATCAGCCCCAGCATTTT. Translating gives CASSEAQVNQPQHF.

This chain's CDR3 is CASSQDYGQGEQFF. CDR3 bases: TGCGCCAGCAGCCAAGATTATGGACAGGGTGAGCAGTTCTTC. The chain uses TRBV4-1 and TRBJ2-1; 8 bases align to TRBD1. This CDR3 region has 14 residues. The germline CDR1 and CDR2 sequences are MGHRA and YSYEKL. V trimming: 0 bases; J trimming: 9 bases; junction bases outside the gene matches: 4.

V gene TRBV18 combines with J gene TRBJ1-2; D call uncertain. The CDR3 length is 14 residues. The germline V and J ends were trimmed by 0 bases and 5 bases, with 10 bases remaining between them. Germline V lookup: CDR1 KGHSH, CDR2 LQKENI. CDR3 in amino acids: CASSPPPEGYGYTF. CDR3 DNA: TGTGCCAGCTCACCACCGCCCGAGGGTTATGGCTACACCTTC.

This clone came up a few times. The gene calls are TRBV7-9 and TRBJ2-7, with D unresolved. Deletions cut 4 bases from V and 6 bases from J, with 10 bases between. CDR1 SEHNR and CDR2 FQNEAQ come from the germline V gene (reference sequence). The CDR3 sequence is 12 residues long. The CDR3: CASSYSASEQYF. The CDR3, as DNA: TGTGCCAGCAGCTACAGTGCTTCCGAGCAGTACTTC.

This clone has just a few counts. Within the sample, other DNA sequences also encode this same CDR3. This chain connects TRBV5-6 to TRBJ1-5; D possibly corresponds to TRBD1 (6 bases). Germline V gene lookup returns CDR1 SGHDT and CDR2 YYEEEE. The CDR3 covers 14 residues. V was cut by 0 bases and J by 2 bases, with 6 bases left in between. The CDR3 sequence: CASSLDRGNQPQHF. For the CDR3, the DNA is TGTGCCAGCAGCTTGGACAGGGGCAATCAGCCCCAGCATTTT.

The rearrangement uses TRBV6-1 and TRBJ2-7; 9 bases agree with TRBD1. Trimming at V came to 2 bases and at J to 5 bases, leaving 7 bases not matched to a gene. Germline V gene sequence: CDR1 MNHNS, CDR2 SASEGT. The CDR3 has 15 amino acids. The CDR3 sequence: CASSETGDRVNEQYF. In DNA, the CDR3 is TGTGCCAGCAGTGAAACCGGGGACAGGGTCAACGAGCAGTACTTC.